One sample yielded the 15 T cell receptor beta chains listed below, sequenced in a study of blood T cell repertoires in COVID-19. Data came from immunoSEQ multiplex PCR; TCRdb stores just in-frame clones and leaves some out. The data contain roughly 80,000 clones, roughly 78% of them singletons. What was sequenced was peripheral blood. Receptors originate from a human donor in a cohort sampled during active COVID-19.

The chain combines TRBV18 with TRBJ1-6, with 8 bases identical to TRBD1. With 2 bases clipped from V and 10 bases from J, the junction kept 4 bases outside the gene matches. The CDR3 extends over 14 amino acids. Germline V gene lookup returns CDR1 KGHSH and CDR2 LQKENI. The CDR3 DNA reads as TGTGCCAGCTCACCAGTGACAGGGGAATCACCCCTCCACTTT. Amino acids: CASSPVTGESPLHF.

V and J are TRBV3-1 (or the pseudogene TRBV3-2) and TRBJ2-1; 7 bases line up with TRBD2. V shed 0 bases and J 15 bases; nucleotides not matched to a gene: 8. The CDR3 spans 13 residues. Germline V gene lookup returns CDR1 LGHDT and CDR2 YNNKEL (reference sequence). CDR3 nucleotides: TGTGCCAGCAGCCAAGATCGGGAGGCTTCCTCGTTCTTC. It translates to CASSQDREASSFF.

This clone occurred once. The chain employs TRBV18 and TRBJ2-3; D gene ambiguous. The ends were cut back, 3 bases at V and 3 bases at J, with 4 bases in the middle. The CDR3 totals 12 residues. Germline V gene data show CDR1 as KGHSH and CDR2 as LQKENI. The CDR3 loop reads CASSPRTDTQYF. CDR3 nucleotides: TGTGCCAGCTCACCGCGGACAGATACGCAGTATTTT.

The chain uses TRBV2 and TRBJ2-2; perhaps TRBD2 as D (7 bases). This CDR3 contains 14 residues. The V gene lost 6 bases and the J gene lost 7 bases, with 15 bases spanning the gap. The V gene's germline CDR1 is SNHLY and CDR2 FYNNEI. CDR3 nucleotide sequence: TGTGCCAGCAGGAGGCGGGGGCTCGGCGGGGAGCTGTTTTTT. It specifies CASRRRGLGGELFF.

The V and J genes are TRBV5-1 and TRBJ2-7; TRBD2 aligns across 11 bases. Germline CDR1 SGHRS, CDR2 YFSETQ. CDR3 size: 15 residues. The trim removed 4 bases at V and 2 bases at J, leaving 5 bases unmatched. Here the CDR3 reads CASSIGLAGPYEQYF. The CDR3 DNA is TGCGCCAGCAGCATCGGACTAGCGGGCCCCTACGAGCAGTACTTC. Together with reference TRBV5-1 and TRBJ2-7, the CDR3 gives the full variable domain: KAGVTQTPRYLIKTRGQQVTLSCSPISGHRSVSWYQQTPGQGLQFLFEYFSETQRNKGNFPGRFSGRQFSNSRSEMNVSTLELGDSALYLCASSIGLAGPYEQYFGPGTRLTVT.

As DNA, the CDR3 is TGTGCCACCAGTGACCCCGTTTGGCCCTATGGCTACACCTTC. This translates into CATSDPVWPYGYTF. The chain recombines TRBV24-1 with TRBJ1-2; D is unclear. Trimming cost V 4 bases and J 4 bases, with 12 bases left between them. Germline assignment: CDR1 KGHDR and CDR2 SFDVKD. The CDR3 has 14 residues.

This sequence joins TRBV28 and TRBJ1-2, with TRBD1 identical over 7 bases. The CDR3 loop spans 15 amino acids. From germline, CDR1 is MDHEN and CDR2 SYDVKM. V lost 5 bases to trimming and J lost 4 bases; unmatched junction nucleotides: 10. As DNA, the CDR3 is TGTGCCAGCAGTATCCAGACAGGGCGAATCTATGGCTACACCTTC. Translated, it gives CASSIQTGRIYGYTF.

The rearrangement links TRBV4-2 to TRBJ2-5; maybe TRBD2 (7 bases). This CDR3 is built from 16 residues. Germline CDR1 reads LGHNA; CDR2 reads YNFKEQ. Trimming took 3 bases from V and 5 from J, leaving 19 bases between them. The CDR3, as DNA: TGTGCCAGCAGCCAGACCCCTAAGGGGGGGCGGGAGACCCAGTACTTC. Its protein is CASSQTPKGGRETQYF.

The V and J genes are TRBV19 and TRBJ1-3, with D possibly TRBD1 on 6 matching bases. The V end lost 5 bases, the J end lost 0 bases, and 11 bases lay between the germline ends. CDR1 LNHDA and CDR2 SQIVND come from the germline V gene (reference sequence). CDR3 size: 15 residues. The CDR3 region has the DNA TGTGCCAGTAGTGCCACGGACAGCTCTGGAAACACCATATATTTT. Protein sequence: CASSATDSSGNTIYF.

The V call is TRBV19, the J call TRBJ1-5; 7 bases are shared with TRBD1. The V segment lost 8 bases and the J segment 2 bases; nucleotides outside the gene matches: 9. The CDR3 runs 15 residues. Germline CDR1 and CDR2: LNHDA and SQIVND (reference sequence). The CDR3: CASALTGNGNQPQHF. CDR3 nucleotides: TGTGCCAGTGCCCTGACAGGGAATGGCAATCAGCCCCAGCATTTT.

The CDR3 DNA reads as TGTGCCAGCAGCTTAGCCCCCCAGGGGAGCTATGGCTACACCTTC. Translating it yields CASSLAPQGSYGYTF. The chain joins TRBV7-9 to TRBJ1-2, with a possible D match to TRBD1 (6 bases). Germline V gene lookup returns CDR1 SEHNR and CDR2 FQNEAQ (reference sequence). Between the trimmed V and J ends, which lost 0 bases and 4 bases, there was a span of 12 bases. The CDR3 runs to 15 residues.

The V and J genes are TRBV28 and TRBJ1-5, with D unclear. CDR1 MDHEN and CDR2 SYDVKM come from the germline V gene. The CDR3 extends over 13 amino acids. The V end was cut by 4 bases, the J end by 6 bases, with 10 bases between. CDR3 coding DNA: TGTGCCAGCAGTTCAACGACTATTCAGCCCCAGCATTTT. It codes for CASSSTTIQPQHF.

This clone was counted once. V and J are TRBV7-9 and TRBJ2-7; 8 nucleotides agree with TRBD2. The CDR3 contains 15 residues. CDR1 is SEHNR and CDR2 is FQNEAQ in the germline V gene (reference sequence). J was trimmed by 7 bases and V by 1 base; bases with no gene match: 9. In nucleotides, the CDR3 is TGTGCCAGCAGCTTAGTTTCAGCGGGGGAGGATGAGCAGTACTTC. It specifies CASSLVSAGEDEQYF. The full variable domain, its missing parts supplied by reference TRBV7-9 and TRBJ2-7, is DTGVSQNPRHKITKRGQNVTFRCDPISEHNRLYWYRQTLGQGPEFLTYFQNEAQLEKSRLLSDRFSAERPKGSFSTLEIQRTEQGDSAMYLCASSLVSAGEDEQYFGPGTRLTVT.

This clone was seen just once. This chain joins TRBV27 and TRBJ1-2, with TRBD1 identical over 12 bases. The ends lost 5 bases at V and 8 bases at J; junction bases unmatched: 6. This CDR3 has 14 residues. Germline V CDR1 and CDR2: MNHEY, SMNVEV (reference sequence). CDR3 DNA sequence: TGTGCCAGCAGTCGGGGACAGGGGGCGGGAGGCTACACCTTC. This codes for CASSRGQGAGGYTF.

This chain connects TRBV20-1 to TRBJ1-1; D is possibly TRBD1 (5 bases). Germline assignment: CDR1 DFQATT and CDR2 SNEGSKA (reference sequence). V was trimmed by 7 bases and J by 6 bases, leaving 12 bases between them. This CDR3 has 11 residues. The CDR3 spells CSDQGWPEAFF. CDR3 nucleotides: TGCAGTGACCAGGGTTGGCCTGAAGCTTTCTTT.